This T cell receptor (beta chain) was observed in a study of Graves' ophthalmopathy and Graves' hyperthyroidism. At the level of the study: Researchers classed hyperthyroidism as stable given no ophthalmopathy within 18 months of follow-up.

This clonotype was picked up a small number of times. Germline CDR1 SNHLY, CDR2 FYNNEI. This CDR3 comprises 14 residues. J lost 4 bases, V lost 8 bases, and 8 bases had no gene match. The authors amplified TCR beta CDR3 regions, and they did so from RNA transcripts for repertoire sequencing. RT-PCR with HTBI primers came first, then second-round multiplex PCR. TCRdb redid the calling of the multiplex PCR reads with MiXCR, one entry per CDR3 protein. The sample holds over a million distinct CDR3 sequences, about two fifths seen once. The sequenced sample consisted of peripheral blood or thyroid tissue (not recorded which). The chain carries TRBV2 and TRBJ1-1; 9 nucleotides agree with TRBD1. This receptor was identified in an adult man with Graves' hyperthyroidism. In DNA form, the CDR3 reads TGTGCCAGCGGGGCCGGACAGGGGAGCACTGAAGCTTTCTTT. Translating it yields CASGAGQGSTEAFF.